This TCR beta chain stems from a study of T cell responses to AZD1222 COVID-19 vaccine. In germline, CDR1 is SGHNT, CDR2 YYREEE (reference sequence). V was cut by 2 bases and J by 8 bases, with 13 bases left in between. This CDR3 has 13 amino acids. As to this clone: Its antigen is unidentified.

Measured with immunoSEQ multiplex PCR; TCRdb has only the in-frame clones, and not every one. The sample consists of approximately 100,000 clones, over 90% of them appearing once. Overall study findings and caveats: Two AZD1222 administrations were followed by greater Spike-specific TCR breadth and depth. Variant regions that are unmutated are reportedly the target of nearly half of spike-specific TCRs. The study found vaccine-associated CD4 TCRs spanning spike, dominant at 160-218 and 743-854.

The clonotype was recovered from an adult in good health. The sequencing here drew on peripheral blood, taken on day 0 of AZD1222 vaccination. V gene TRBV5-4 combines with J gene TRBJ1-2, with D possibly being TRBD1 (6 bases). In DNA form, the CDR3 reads TGTGCCAGCAGCTTTTCGGGGGGCTCGGGCTACACCTTC. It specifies CASSFSGGSGYTF.